The T cell receptor beta chain under discussion was sequenced for a study of blood T cell repertoires in COVID-19. Across the study: The United States, Italy and Spain were the sources of the acute and convalescent COVID-19 samples. T cells, B-cell-depleted T cells, or PBMCs provided the cDNA or gDNA that served as material.

Authors' processing steps: Amplification with reference gene primers provided the estimates of nucleated cell counts. Sequenced by immunoSEQ multiplex PCR; TCRdb stores in-frame clones only, minus some. The D gene and trimming were derived from the DNA, and the V and J assignments and clone size from that table. The data contain around 160,000 clones, under 95% of them seen just once; the ten biggest clones take up more than 2%. The CDR3 runs to 12 residues. From germline, CDR1 is ENHRY and CDR2 SYGVKD. V was trimmed by 7 bases and J by 7 bases, leaving 13 bases between them. The TCR was taken from a man between 18 and 35 years old with acute or convalescent COVID-19. This sequence joins TRBV10-3 and TRBJ1-2; D unclear. Sequences were obtained from peripheral blood. As DNA, the CDR3 is TGTGCCATCAATACGGGAGATTTTGGCTACACCTTC. As protein: CAINTGDFGYTF.